The 18 T cell receptor beta chains below come from one sample, sequenced in a study of T-cell memory formation after mild COVID-19. TCRdb reanalysed the 5' RACE reads using MiXCR and keeps one entry per CDR3 protein. The data contain 470,000 or so distinct CDR3 sequences, around a quarter of them seen just once; the ten biggest clones take up around 13%. Sequenced input: PBMCs or a T cell subset sorted from them (not recorded which). Every receptor here comes from an adult woman who had mild COVID-19 (a few samples of this study predate the infection). Cell type and time point are not known.

This clonotype was counted only a few times. The V and J genes are TRBV10-3 and TRBJ2-5; D perhaps matches TRBD1 (6 bases). The CDR3 runs to 13 residues. Germline assignment: CDR1 ENHRY and CDR2 SYGVKD. The V and J ends lost 4 bases and 4 bases respectively, with 10 bases between them. The CDR3 region is CAISGGGAETQYF. DNA of the CDR3: TGTGCCATCAGTGGAGGGGGAGCAGAGACCCAGTACTTC.

The chain joins TRBV5-1 to TRBJ2-3, with D uncertain. Trimming shortened V by 5 bases and J by 0 bases, and 16 bases separated the two germline ends. The CDR3 is made up of 16 amino acids. Per germline, CDR1 SGHRS and CDR2 YFSETQ. The CDR3 protein is CASSRETPRSTDTQYF. The CDR3, as DNA: TGCGCCAGCAGTCGAGAGACCCCTCGGAGCACAGATACGCAGTATTTT.

This clonotype was detected a few times. The chain links TRBV18 to TRBJ1-6; D is unclear. This CDR3 is 13 amino acids long. CDR1 and CDR2 (germline): KGHSH, LQKENI. The ends were cut back, 4 bases at V and 4 bases at J, with 5 bases in the middle. CDR3 amino acids: CASSREYNSPLHF. CDR3 DNA: TGTGCCAGCTCACGGGAATATAATTCACCCCTCCACTTT.

The table lists this clonotype with many counts. The chain uses TRBV20-1 and TRBJ2-3, with 7 bases fitting TRBD2. The length of the CDR3 is 12 residues. V lost 4 bases and J lost 8; bases outside the gene matches: 6. In germline, CDR1 is DFQATT, CDR2 SNEGSKA (reference sequence). CDR3 bases: TGCAGTGCTACTCTGACTAGCACTACGCAGTATTTT. This gives the protein CSATLTSTTQYF.

The rearrangement links TRBV11-2 to TRBJ2-1, with 10 bases fitting TRBD2. This CDR3 region has 15 residues. V lost 6 bases and J lost 6; bases outside the gene matches: 8. The germline gives CDR1 SGHAT, CDR2 FQNNGV. In nucleotides, the CDR3 is TGTGCCAGCAGGTTTTTCCAGCGGGAGGGCAATGAGCAGTTCTTC. It is translated as CASRFFQREGNEQFF.

V usage is TRBV20-1 and J usage is TRBJ1-1, with 7 bases that match TRBD1. Germline-derived CDR1 and CDR2 are DFQATT and SNEGSKA (reference sequence). The CDR3 totals 11 residues. V was clipped by 6 bases and J by 11 bases; unmatched bases: 9. In DNA form, the CDR3 reads TGCAGTGCCATCTGGACAGGTGGGGCTTTCTTT. This sequence encodes CSAIWTGGAFF.

The chain couples TRBV6-2 or TRBV6-3 to TRBJ1-5; TRBD1 agrees at 7 bases. Germline CDR1 MNHEY, CDR2 SVGEGT. There are 14 residues in the CDR3. V gave up 5 bases and J gave up 7 bases; unmatched junction bases: 8. In DNA form, the CDR3 reads TGTGCCAGCAGTGGTGACAGGGCAGGGCAGCCCCAGCATTTT. Protein: CASSGDRAGQPQHF.

The rearrangement links TRBV5-1 to TRBJ2-1; TRBD2 matches at 7 bases. V lost 4 bases, J lost 3 bases, and 7 bases stayed unmatched. CDR1 is SGHRS, CDR2 YFSETQ, per germline. The CDR3 is 15 amino acids. The CDR3 spells CASSPEGGIYNEQFF. CDR3 DNA sequence: TGCGCCAGCAGCCCCGAGGGAGGGATCTACAATGAGCAGTTCTTC.

The chain carries TRBV6-5 and TRBJ2-5, with D maybe TRBD1 (6 bases). V gave up 6 bases and J gave up 3 bases, with 11 bases separating them. This CDR3 region has 13 residues. Germline V gene data show CDR1 as MNHEY and CDR2 as SVGAGI. The CDR3 region is CASSYGQKETQYF. DNA of the CDR3: TGTGCCAGCAGCTACGGACAGAAAGAGACCCAGTACTTC.

The V gene is TRBV7-3, the J gene TRBJ2-3; 9 bases map to TRBD2. Germline V gene lookup returns CDR1 SGHTA and CDR2 FQGTGA. This CDR3 spans 17 amino acids. J was trimmed by 3 bases and V by 5 bases; bases with no gene match: 12. The CDR3 bases are TGTGCCAGCAGCGAAAAAGAGCGGGGGGCTACGACAGATACGCAGTATTTT. Its translation: CASSEKERGATTDTQYF.

This clonotype was counted at least ten times. One end of the junction does not line up with germline, which may come from a read error. The chain is built from TRBV5-1 and TRBJ2-7; 10 bases are shared with TRBD1. Germline V gives CDR1 SGHRS, CDR2 YFSETQ. CDR3 length equals 15 residues. The CDR3 spells CASSLGGQGTYEQYF. Here the CDR3 DNA reads TGTGCCAGCAGCTTAGGGGGACAGGGGACCTACGAGCAGTACTTC.

The J gene is TRBJ1-2, the V gene TRBV9; D remains unclear. Germline CDR1 and CDR2: SGDLS and YYNGEE. The CDR3 has 16 amino acids. V lost 3 bases, J lost 4 bases, and 19 bases lay in between. The DNA for the CDR3 is TGTGCCAGCAGCGCCCCAGACACAGCAGGTGGCTATGGCTACACCTTC. It yields the protein CASSAPDTAGGYGYTF.

This clonotype was counted a few times. V is TRBV2 and J is TRBJ1-2; no firm D call. Germline CDR1 and CDR2: SNHLY and FYNNEI. Trimming left V 4 bases short and J 4 bases short, with 13 bases between. The CDR3 has 14 residues. Here the CDR3 DNA reads TGTGCCAGCAGTGGGTTAGCCCCAGGCTATGGCTACACCTTC. As protein: CASSGLAPGYGYTF.

This clonotype was seen only a few times. V and J are TRBV4-2 and TRBJ1-2; possibly TRBD1 for D (5 bases). Germline-derived CDR1 and CDR2 are LGHNA and YNFKEQ. This CDR3 region has 16 residues. Trimming cost V 4 bases and J 3 bases, with 18 bases left between them. The CDR3 DNA is TGTGCCAGCAGCCCTGGACAAGGGGTAGGATACTATGGCTACACCTTC. It is translated as CASSPGQGVGYYGYTF.

The chain recombines TRBV7-8 with TRBJ2-5; D is ambiguous. This CDR3 contains 14 residues. V was cut by 5 bases and J by 3 bases, with 13 bases left in between. From germline, CDR1 is SGHVS and CDR2 FQNEAQ. The CDR3 here is CASSPSGPEETQYF. As DNA, the CDR3 is TGTGCCAGCAGCCCGAGTGGGCCAGAAGAGACCCAGTACTTC.

The chain is built from TRBV20-1 and TRBJ2-7; 7 positions agree with TRBD2. Germline V lookup: CDR1 DFQATT, CDR2 SNEGSKA (reference sequence). The CDR3 extends over 17 amino acids. After removal of 1 base from V and 5 bases from J, the junction contained 17 bases not matched to a gene. This CDR3 is CSARAASGWEGVNEQYF. For the CDR3, the DNA is TGCAGTGCTAGAGCCGCATCCGGGTGGGAGGGAGTGAACGAGCAGTACTTC.

This chain joins TRBV6-5 and TRBJ2-5; D possibly matches TRBD1 or TRBD2 (5 bases each). The CDR3 spans 14 residues. The germline V gene encodes CDR1 MNHEY and CDR2 SVGAGI. Trimming left V 0 bases short and J 5 bases short, with 10 bases between. This chain's CDR3 is CASSYSRGEETQYF. The DNA of the CDR3 is TGTGCCAGCAGTTACTCGAGAGGGGAGGAGACCCAGTACTTC.

The rearrangement links TRBV5-5 to TRBJ2-7; D not resolved. V shed 1 base and J shed 1 base, with 6 bases lying between them. The V gene's germline CDR1 is SGHKS and CDR2 YYEKEE (reference sequence). CDR3 size: 13 residues. The CDR3 loop reads CASSLWVSYEQYF. The CDR3 region has the DNA TGTGCCAGCAGCTTGTGGGTTTCCTACGAGCAGTACTTC.